Listed here are 4 T cell receptor beta chains from one sample, sequenced in a study of technical replicates of blood from several donors. The assay was immunoSEQ multiplex PCR, and TCRdb's table has in-frame clones only and misses some. The sample has around 65,000 clones, 75% to 90% seen once. The sample consisted of PBMCs. These receptors came from a human donor in good health. Some clones in this sample may be carry-over from other donors' samples.

The rearrangement joins TRBV5-1 to TRBJ1-1, with TRBD1 matching 9 bases. Trimming at V came to 2 bases and at J to 1 base, leaving 3 bases not matched to a gene. CDR1 is SGHRS, CDR2 YFSETQ, per germline. The CDR3 runs to 15 residues. The CDR3 is CASSLRTGANTEAFF. In DNA form, the CDR3 reads TGCGCCAGCAGCTTACGGACAGGGGCGAACACTGAAGCTTTCTTT.

The chain is built from TRBV11-3 and TRBJ2-1; 7 bases map to TRBD2. In germline, CDR1 is SGHNT, CDR2 YENEEA. The CDR3 is 14 amino acids. Germline trimming cut 5 bases from V and 10 bases from J; bases unmatched to any gene: 11. The CDR3 region has the DNA TGTGCCAGCAGCGCCTCGCGGGGAGCGGGAGAGCAGTTCTTC. It codes for CASSASRGAGEQFF.

The sample holds a few counts of this clone. The chain has TRBV4-2 and TRBJ2-2, with TRBD1 identical over 9 bases. In germline, CDR1 is LGHNA, CDR2 YNFKEQ. The CDR3 runs to 16 residues. Trimming took 0 bases from V and 5 from J; bases not matched to a gene: 4. CDR3 amino acids: CASSQEGDRVTGELFF. The CDR3 DNA reads TGTGCCAGCAGCCAAGAAGGGGACAGGGTGACCGGGGAGCTGTTTTTT.

The chain recombines TRBV11-2 with TRBJ2-6; 9 bases align to TRBD1. The CDR3 totals 17 residues. The germline V gene encodes CDR1 SGHAT and CDR2 FQNNGV. The trim removed 4 bases at V and 0 bases at J, leaving 4 bases unmatched. The CDR3 loop reads CASSSGTGTSGANVLTF. For the CDR3, the DNA is TGTGCCAGCAGCTCCGGGACAGGGACCTCTGGGGCCAACGTCCTGACTTTC. Using reference TRBV11-2 and TRBJ2-6 for the parts outside the CDR3, the full variable domain is EAGVAQSPRYKIIEKRQSVAFWCNPISGHATLYWYQQILGQGPKLLIQFQNNGVVDDSQLPKDRFSAERLKGVDSTLKIQPAKLEDSAVYLCASSSGTGTSGANVLTFGAGSRLTVL.